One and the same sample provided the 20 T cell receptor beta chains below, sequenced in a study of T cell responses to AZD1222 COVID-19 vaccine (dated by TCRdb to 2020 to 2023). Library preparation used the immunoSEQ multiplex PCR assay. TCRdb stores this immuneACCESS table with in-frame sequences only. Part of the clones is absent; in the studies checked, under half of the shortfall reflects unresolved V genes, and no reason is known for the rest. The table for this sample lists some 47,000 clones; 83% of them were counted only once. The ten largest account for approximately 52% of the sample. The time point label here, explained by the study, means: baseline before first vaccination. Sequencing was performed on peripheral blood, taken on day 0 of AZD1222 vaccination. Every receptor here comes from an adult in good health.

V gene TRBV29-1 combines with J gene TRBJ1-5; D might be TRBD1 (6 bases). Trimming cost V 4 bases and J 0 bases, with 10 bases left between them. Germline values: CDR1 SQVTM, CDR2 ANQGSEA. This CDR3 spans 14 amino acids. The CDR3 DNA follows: TGCAGCGTTGGGACAGTGGATAGCAATCAGCCCCAGCATTTT. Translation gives CSVGTVDSNQPQHF.

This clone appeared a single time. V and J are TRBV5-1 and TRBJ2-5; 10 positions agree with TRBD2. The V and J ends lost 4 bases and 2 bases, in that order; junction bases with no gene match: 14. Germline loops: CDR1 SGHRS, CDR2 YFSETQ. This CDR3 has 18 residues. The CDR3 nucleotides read TGCGCCAGCAGCCTACCTAATGGGACTAGCGATAATCAAGAGACCCAGTACTTC. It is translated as CASSLPNGTSDNQETQYF.

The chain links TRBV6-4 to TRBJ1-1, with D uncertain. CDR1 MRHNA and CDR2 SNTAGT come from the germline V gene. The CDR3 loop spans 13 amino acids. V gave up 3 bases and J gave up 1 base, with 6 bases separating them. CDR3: CASSESQNTEAFF. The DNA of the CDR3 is TGTGCCAGCAGTGAATCTCAGAACACTGAAGCTTTCTTT.

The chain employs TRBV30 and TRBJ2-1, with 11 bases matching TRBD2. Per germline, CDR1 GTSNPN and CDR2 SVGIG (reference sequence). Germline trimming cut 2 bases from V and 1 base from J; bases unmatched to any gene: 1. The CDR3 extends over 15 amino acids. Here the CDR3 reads CAWSLAGGSYNEQFF. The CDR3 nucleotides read TGTGCCTGGAGTTTAGCGGGAGGGTCCTACAATGAGCAGTTCTTC.

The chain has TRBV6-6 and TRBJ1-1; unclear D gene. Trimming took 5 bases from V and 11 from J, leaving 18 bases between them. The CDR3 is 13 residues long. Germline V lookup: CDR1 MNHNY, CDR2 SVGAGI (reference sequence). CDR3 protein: CASSPRNPGMAFF. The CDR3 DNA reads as TGTGCCAGCAGTCCCCGGAACCCCGGGATGGCTTTCTTT.

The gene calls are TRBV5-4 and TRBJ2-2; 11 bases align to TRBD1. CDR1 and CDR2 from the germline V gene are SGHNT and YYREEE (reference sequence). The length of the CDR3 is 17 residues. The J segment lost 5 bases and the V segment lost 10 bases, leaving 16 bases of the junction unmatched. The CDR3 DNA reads TGTGCCCGCGGAGACCTGGGGGACAGGGGGGGGACCGGGGAGCTGTTTTTT. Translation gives CARGDLGDRGGTGELFF.

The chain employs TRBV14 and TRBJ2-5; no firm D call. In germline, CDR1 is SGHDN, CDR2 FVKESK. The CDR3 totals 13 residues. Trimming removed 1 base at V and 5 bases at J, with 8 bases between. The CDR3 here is CASSQVLRETQYF. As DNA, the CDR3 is TGTGCCAGCAGCCAAGTGCTGCGGGAGACCCAGTACTTC.

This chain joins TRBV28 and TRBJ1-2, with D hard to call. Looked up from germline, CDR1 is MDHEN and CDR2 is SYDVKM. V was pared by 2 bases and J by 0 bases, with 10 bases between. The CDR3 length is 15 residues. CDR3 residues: CASSLPRRANYGYTF. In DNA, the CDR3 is TGTGCCAGCAGTTTACCCCGGAGAGCTAACTATGGCTACACCTTC.

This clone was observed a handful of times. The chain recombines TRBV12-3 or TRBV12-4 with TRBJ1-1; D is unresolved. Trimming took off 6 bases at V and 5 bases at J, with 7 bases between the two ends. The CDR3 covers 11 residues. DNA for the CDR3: TGTGCCAGCAGGGGGAAGACTGAAGCTTTCTTT. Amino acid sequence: CASRGKTEAFF.

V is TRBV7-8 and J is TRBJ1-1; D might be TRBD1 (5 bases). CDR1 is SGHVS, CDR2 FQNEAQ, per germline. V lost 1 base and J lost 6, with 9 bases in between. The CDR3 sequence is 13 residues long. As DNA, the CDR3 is TGTGCCAGCAGCTTAGTAGGGGTTCCTGAAGCTTTCTTT. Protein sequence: CASSLVGVPEAFF.

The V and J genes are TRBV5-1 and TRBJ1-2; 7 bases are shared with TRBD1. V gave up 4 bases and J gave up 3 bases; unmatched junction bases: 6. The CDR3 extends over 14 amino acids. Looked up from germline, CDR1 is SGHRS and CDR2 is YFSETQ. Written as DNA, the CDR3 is TGCGCCAGCAGCAAGACAGGGACCGACTATGGCTACACCTTC. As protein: CASSKTGTDYGYTF.

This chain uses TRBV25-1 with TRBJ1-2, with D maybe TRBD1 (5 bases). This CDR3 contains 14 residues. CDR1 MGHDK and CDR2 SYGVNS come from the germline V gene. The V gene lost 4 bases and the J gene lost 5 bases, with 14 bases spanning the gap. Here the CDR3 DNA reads TGTGCCAGCAGTGGACAGACAGTCGCATATGGCTACACCTTC. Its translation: CASSGQTVAYGYTF.

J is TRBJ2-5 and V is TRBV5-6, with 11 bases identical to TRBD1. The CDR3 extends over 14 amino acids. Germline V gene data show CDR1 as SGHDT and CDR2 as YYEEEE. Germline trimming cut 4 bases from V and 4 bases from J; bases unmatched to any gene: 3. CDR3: CASSPGTGGETQYF. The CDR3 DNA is TGTGCCAGCAGCCCCGGGACAGGGGGAGAGACCCAGTACTTC.

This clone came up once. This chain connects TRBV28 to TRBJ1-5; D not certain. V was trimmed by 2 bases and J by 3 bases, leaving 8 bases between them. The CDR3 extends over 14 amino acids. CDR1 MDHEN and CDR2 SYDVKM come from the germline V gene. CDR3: CASSLVMHNQPQHF. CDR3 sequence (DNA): TGTGCCAGCAGTTTAGTCATGCACAATCAGCCCCAGCATTTT.

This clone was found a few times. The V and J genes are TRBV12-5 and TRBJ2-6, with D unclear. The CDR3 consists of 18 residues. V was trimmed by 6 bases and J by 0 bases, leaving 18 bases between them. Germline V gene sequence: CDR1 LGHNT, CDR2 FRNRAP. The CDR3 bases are TGTGCTAGTGGGTATTCGGGCCAGGTGATCTCTGGGGCCAACGTCCTGACTTTC. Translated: CASGYSGQVISGANVLTF.

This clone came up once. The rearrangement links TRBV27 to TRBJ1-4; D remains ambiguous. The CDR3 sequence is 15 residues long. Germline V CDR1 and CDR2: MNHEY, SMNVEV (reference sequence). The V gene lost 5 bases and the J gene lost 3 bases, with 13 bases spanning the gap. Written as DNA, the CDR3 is TGTGCCAGCAGTCAGTACCGAGCGGCTAATGAAAAACTGTTTTTT. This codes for CASSQYRAANEKLFF.

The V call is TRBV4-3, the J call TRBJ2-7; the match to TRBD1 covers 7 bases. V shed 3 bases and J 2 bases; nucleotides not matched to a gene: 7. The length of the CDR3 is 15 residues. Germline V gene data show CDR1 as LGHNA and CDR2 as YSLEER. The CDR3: CASSHSRDRPYEQYF. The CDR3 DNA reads TGCGCCAGCAGCCATAGCCGGGACAGACCCTACGAGCAGTACTTC.

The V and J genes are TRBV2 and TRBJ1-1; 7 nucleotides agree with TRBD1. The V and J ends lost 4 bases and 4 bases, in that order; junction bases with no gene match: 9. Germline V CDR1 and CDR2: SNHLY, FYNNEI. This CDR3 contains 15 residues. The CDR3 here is CASSATGPRVTEAFF. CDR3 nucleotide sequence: TGTGCCAGCAGTGCGACAGGGCCCCGCGTCACTGAAGCTTTCTTT.

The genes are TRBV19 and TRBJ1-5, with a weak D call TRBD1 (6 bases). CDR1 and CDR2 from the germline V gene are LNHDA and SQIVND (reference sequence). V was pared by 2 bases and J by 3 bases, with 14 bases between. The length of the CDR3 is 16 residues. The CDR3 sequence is CASSIMAGATNQPQHF. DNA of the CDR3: TGTGCCAGTAGTATAATGGCAGGGGCCACCAATCAGCCCCAGCATTTT.

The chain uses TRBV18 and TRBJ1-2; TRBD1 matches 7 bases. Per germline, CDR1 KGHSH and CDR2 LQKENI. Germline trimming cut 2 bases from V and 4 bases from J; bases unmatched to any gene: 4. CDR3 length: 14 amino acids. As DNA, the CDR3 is TGTGCCAGCTCACCATCACAGGGGTTCTATGGCTACACCTTC. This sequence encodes CASSPSQGFYGYTF.